The 21 T cell receptor beta chains given below trace back to one sample, sequenced in a study of blood T cells in healthy people across ages. A sample-barcoded 5' primer and a J-beta primer mix were used in a second PCR of about 6 to 11 cycles. One entry per CDR3 protein results from TCRdb running MiXCR on the 5' RACE reads. Of 550,000 to 600,000 distinct CDR3 sequences in the sample, roughly 28% were seen once. What was sequenced was blood. The receptor set was obtained from a woman between 70 and 85 years old in good health.

The chain is built from TRBV6-2 or TRBV6-3 and TRBJ2-1; unclear D gene. Matching the DNA end better, TRBJ2-7 makes the J call doubtful. The CDR3 totals 13 residues. Germline loops: CDR1 MNHEY, CDR2 SVGEGT. DNA of the CDR3: TGTGCCAGCCATAGGACGGATGCCTACGAGCAGTACTTC. This gives the protein CASHRTDAYEQYF.

The rearrangement joins TRBV5-1 to TRBJ1-2, with D maybe TRBD1 (5 bases). CDR1 is SGHRS and CDR2 is YFSETQ in the germline V gene. This CDR3 is 14 amino acids long. Trimming shortened V by 0 bases and J by 8 bases, and 14 bases separated the two germline ends. Here the CDR3 reads CASSLVTGPGGYTF. CDR3 DNA: TGCGCCAGCAGCTTGGTTACGGGGCCCGGCGGCTACACCTTC.

This clonotype was counted a few times. The chain recombines TRBV7-2 with TRBJ1-6; 7 positions agree with TRBD1. Per germline, CDR1 SGHTA and CDR2 FQGNSA. This CDR3 is built from 14 residues. Losses at the gene ends were 6 bases for V and 10 bases for J; bases not matched to a gene: 9. The CDR3 reads CASRPPTRGSPLHF. The CDR3 nucleotides are TGTGCCAGCAGACCCCCTACCAGGGGGTCACCCCTCCACTTT.

This clonotype appeared a few times. The gene calls are TRBV4-1 and TRBJ2-6, with TRBD2 as a possible D gene (5 bases). The V and J ends lost 6 bases and 4 bases respectively, with 13 bases between them. CDR1 and CDR2 from the germline V gene are MGHRA and YSYEKL. The CDR3 loop spans 15 amino acids. CDR3 DNA sequence: TGCGCCAGCAGTCCCCCTGGGAGCGGGGCCAACGTCCTGACTTTC. Amino acids: CASSPPGSGANVLTF.

This clonotype was seen a handful of times. J is TRBJ1-3 and V is TRBV6-2 or TRBV6-3; D gene uncertain. CDR1 is MNHEY and CDR2 is SVGEGT in the germline V gene. V lost 6 bases and J 0 bases, leaving 12 bases between the germline ends. The CDR3 runs 15 residues. This CDR3 is CASRRGRSSGNTIYF. The CDR3 DNA follows: TGTGCCAGCAGACGAGGACGTAGCTCTGGAAACACCATATATTTT.

The chain combines TRBV6-1 with TRBJ1-5; no reliable D call. The germline V gene encodes CDR1 MNHNS and CDR2 SASEGT. Trimming shortened V by 7 bases and J by 5 bases, and 12 bases separated the two germline ends. The CDR3 consists of 13 residues. CDR3 in amino acids: CASKSTLDQPQHF. CDR3 sequence (DNA): TGTGCCAGCAAGAGCACGCTCGATCAGCCCCAGCATTTT.

The CDR3 nucleotides are TGCAGTGCTAGTCCACAGTCTGGAAACACCATATATTTT. It codes for CSASPQSGNTIYF. The chain has TRBV20-1 and TRBJ1-3; D is ambiguous. Trimming left V 3 bases short and J 1 base short, with 7 bases between. This CDR3 contains 13 residues. The germline CDR1 and CDR2 sequences are DFQATT and SNEGSKA (reference sequence).

This clonotype appeared a few times. The rearrangement links TRBV4-1 to TRBJ2-3, with no clear D. The CDR3 covers 15 residues. Germline V gives CDR1 MGHRA, CDR2 YSYEKL. Trimming removed 0 bases from V and 6 bases from J, with 13 bases in between. This CDR3 reads CASSQEETYSDTQYF. CDR3 nucleotides: TGCGCCAGCAGCCAAGAAGAGACATATTCGGATACGCAGTATTTT.

This clonotype was found a few times. This chain connects TRBV10-3 to TRBJ2-3; 10 nucleotides match TRBD2. CDR1 and CDR2 from the germline V gene are ENHRY and SYGVKD. The CDR3 loop spans 15 amino acids. The junction had 11 bases not matched to a gene; V was cut back by 8 bases and J by 6 bases. CDR3 sequence (DNA): TGTGCCATCGCAGTTTTTACTAGCGGGGTGGATACGCAGTATTTT. This gives the protein CAIAVFTSGVDTQYF.

The count of this clonotype is one. J is TRBJ2-5 and V is TRBV11-3, with D perhaps matching TRBD2 (5 bases). Germline V lookup: CDR1 SGHNT, CDR2 YENEEA. Trimming removed 5 bases from V and 3 bases from J, with 16 bases in between. This CDR3 spans 15 amino acids. The CDR3 loop reads CASSPPGGVKETQYF. The CDR3 bases are TGTGCCAGCAGCCCTCCAGGAGGAGTAAAAGAGACCCAGTACTTC.

CDR3 nucleotide sequence: TGTGCCAGCAGTCCGGACAGGGAGATGGGCTACACCTTC. Translating gives CASSPDREMGYTF. V is TRBV12-3 or TRBV12-4 and J is TRBJ1-2; 8 nucleotides align to TRBD1. The CDR3 runs to 13 residues. V lost 5 bases, J lost 8 bases, and 7 bases stayed unmatched.

The chain is built from TRBV7-7 and TRBJ2-3; D might be TRBD2 (7 bases). CDR3 size: 15 residues. V dropped 0 bases and J dropped 5 bases, with 12 bases sitting between them. Germline values: CDR1 SSHAT, CDR2 FNYEAQ (reference sequence). The DNA of the CDR3 is TGTGCCAGCAGCTTAGCGGGGGGGCCTGGAGATACGCAGTATTTT. The encoded protein is CASSLAGGPGDTQYF.

This clonotype was counted many times. The gene calls are TRBV29-1 and TRBJ1-2; TRBD1 agrees at 9 bases. The CDR3 has 12 amino acids. V gave up 6 bases and J gave up 4 bases; unmatched junction bases: 3. Germline loops: CDR1 SQVTM, CDR2 ANQGSEA. This chain's CDR3 is CSVDRGPYGYTF. The CDR3 coding sequence is TGCAGCGTGGACAGGGGCCCCTATGGCTACACCTTC.

The rearrangement links TRBV20-1 to TRBJ2-1; D gene uncertain. TRBJ2-5 matches the DNA end more closely, so the J call is doubtful. The CDR3 sequence is 13 residues long. Germline V CDR1 and CDR2: DFQATT, SNEGSKA (reference sequence). The CDR3, as DNA: TGCAGTGCTCCGATCCCGGGCCAAGAGACCCAGTACTTC. It encodes CSAPIPGQETQYF.

This clonotype was seen a few times. V and J are TRBV28 and TRBJ1-3; D is unresolved. Per the germline V gene, CDR1 is MDHEN and CDR2 is SYDVKM. Trimming removed 5 bases at V and 0 bases at J, with 17 bases between. The CDR3 has 17 residues. The CDR3 protein is CASSRWLGDSSGNTIYF. For the CDR3, the DNA is TGTGCCAGCAGTAGATGGTTGGGCGATTCCTCTGGAAACACCATATATTTT.

This chain joins TRBV9 and TRBJ2-7; D call uncertain. The CDR3 is 12 amino acids. Germline assignment: CDR1 SGDLS and CDR2 YYNGEE. The germline V and J ends were trimmed by 3 bases and 1 base, with 5 bases remaining between them. The CDR3 is CASSDPSYEQYF. CDR3 nucleotides: TGTGCCAGCAGCGACCCTTCCTACGAGCAGTACTTC.

The V and J genes are TRBV4-2 and TRBJ2-7, with 7 positions matching TRBD1. Germline-derived CDR1 and CDR2 are LGHNA and YNFKEQ. Losses at the gene ends were 1 base for V and 5 bases for J; bases not matched to a gene: 11. The CDR3 extends over 16 amino acids. In DNA form, the CDR3 reads TGTGCCAGCAGCCAAGCTGAGGGCAGGGGGTCCCACGAGCAGTACTTC. This gives the protein CASSQAEGRGSHEQYF.

Worth noting for this clonotype: Likely a read error: the CDR3 ends without its conserved phenylalanine or tryptophan. The gene calls are TRBV5-1 and TRBJ2-7, with 10 nucleotides matching TRBD2. Germline CDR1 SGHRS, CDR2 YFSETQ. V lost 4 bases and J lost 4; bases outside the gene matches: 8. The CDR3 runs 15 residues. The CDR3 nucleotides are TGCGCCAGCAGCGCCACTAGCGGGGTTTTTTACGAGCAGTACCTC. Protein sequence: CASSATSGVFYEQYL.

For this clonotype: Germline is not matched at one junction end, which may reflect a read error. The chain carries TRBV24-1 and TRBJ2-3; the match to TRBD2 covers 9 bases. The CDR3 consists of 13 residues. The germline CDR1 and CDR2 sequences are KGHDR and SFDVKD. CDR3 in amino acids: CATSGTSTYTQYF. The CDR3 DNA reads TGTGCCACCAGCGGGACTAGCACATATACGCAGTATTTT.

This clonotype was recorded a few times. One junction end does not reproduce the germline sequence, and a read error may be involved. The CDR3 bases are TGCGCCAGCAGCGATAACTTTGGCTACACCTTC. Translation: CASSDNFGYTF. The V gene is TRBV5-1, the J gene TRBJ1-2; D is uncertain. CDR1 is SGHRS and CDR2 is YFSETQ in the germline V gene. The CDR3 has 11 amino acids.

V is TRBV14 and J is TRBJ2-1, with 9 bases matching TRBD2. The germline V gene encodes CDR1 SGHDN and CDR2 FVKESK. The V segment lost 1 base and the J segment 3 bases; nucleotides outside the gene matches: 13. The CDR3 contains 19 residues. CDR3 sequence (DNA): TGTGCCAGCAGCCAAGGGTCTAAGTTAGCGGGGGCTCACTACAATGAGCAGTTCTTC. The encoded protein is CASSQGSKLAGAHYNEQFF.